Included here is one TCR beta chain sequence, with context. The target antigen is unknown. Germline assignment: CDR1 LGHNA and CDR2 YNFKEQ. The CDR3 sequence is 21 residues long. The ends lost 4 bases at V and 6 bases at J; junction bases unmatched: 24. The table came from immunoSEQ multiplex PCR; TCRdb's copy has only in-frame clones and leaves some out. Of some 38,000 clones in the sample, roughly 89% are singletons; the top ten hold approximately 3.4%. This entry comes from a study of neoadjuvant nivolumab and ipilimumab in lung cancer. As for the study in general: Nivolumab 3 mg/kg was given days 1, 15 and 29, plus ipilimumab 1 mg/kg day 1 in combination. Regarding the study as a whole: Compared with tumor-adjacent uninvolved lung, resected tumors showed greater richness and clonality.

The sample was peripheral blood, taken before neoadjuvant nivolumab, alone or with ipilimumab. The receptor was isolated from an adult with non-small cell lung cancer. The chain is built from TRBV4-2 and TRBJ2-2; 9 nucleotides agree with TRBD1. The DNA for the CDR3 is TGTGCCAGCAGCCTCCCGGGACAGGGTCGTTCCCCGAATCGGATCGCCGGGGAGCTGTTTTTT. The encoded protein is CASSLPGQGRSPNRIAGELFF.